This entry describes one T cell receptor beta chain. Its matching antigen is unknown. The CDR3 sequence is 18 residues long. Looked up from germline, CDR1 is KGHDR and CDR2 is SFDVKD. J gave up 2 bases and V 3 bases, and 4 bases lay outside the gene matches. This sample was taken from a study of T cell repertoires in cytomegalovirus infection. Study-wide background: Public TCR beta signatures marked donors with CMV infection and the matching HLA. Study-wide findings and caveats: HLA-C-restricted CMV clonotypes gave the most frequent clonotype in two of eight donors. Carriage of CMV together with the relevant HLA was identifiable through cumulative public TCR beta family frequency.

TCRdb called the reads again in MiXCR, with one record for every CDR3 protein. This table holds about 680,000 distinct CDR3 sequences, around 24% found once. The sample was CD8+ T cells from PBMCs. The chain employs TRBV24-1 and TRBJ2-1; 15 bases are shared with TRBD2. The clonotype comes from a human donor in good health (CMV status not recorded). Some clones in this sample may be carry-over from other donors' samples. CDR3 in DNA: TGTGCCACCAGTGATGGGACTAGCGGGGGGCCGACCTACAATGAGCAGTTCTTC. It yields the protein CATSDGTSGGPTYNEQFF.